Given below is one T cell receptor (beta chain) in context. Its cognate antigen is unknown. The repertoire was sequenced with immunoSEQ multiplex PCR; TCRdb's copy has only in-frame clones and lacks some. The data show tens of thousands of clones, around 92% seen once. The data originate from a study of T cell repertoires and Cas9 in healthy adults. Across the study: Characterization of SpCas9-reactive CD4 and CD8 T cells covered multi-effector potency, cytotoxicity and lineage. Study findings and constraints: SpCas9-reactive regulatory T cells reportedly mitigated SpCas9-reactive effector T cells in vitro.

Germline values: CDR1 SGHRS, CDR2 YFSETQ. V was cut by 0 bases and J by 3 bases, with 9 bases left in between. This CDR3 contains 14 residues. The receptor's source is a human donor in good health. The chain couples TRBV5-1 to TRBJ2-5; no clear D. The sequenced material came from CD4+ effector T cells (CD127+, CD25-, CD137-, CD154-) from PBMCs; culture status not recorded. The CDR3 DNA sequence: TGCGCCAGCAGCTTGGTTCGTGTGGAAGAGACCCAGTACTTC. As protein: CASSLVRVEETQYF. Together with reference TRBV5-1 and TRBJ2-5, the CDR3 gives the full variable domain: KAGVTQTPRYLIKTRGQQVTLSCSPISGHRSVSWYQQTPGQGLQFLFEYFSETQRNKGNFPGRFSGRQFSNSRSEMNVSTLELGDSALYLCASSLVRVEETQYFGPGTRLLVL.